The 5 T cell receptor beta chains below were found in one sample sequenced in a study of T cell responses to AZD1222 COVID-19 vaccine. Using immunoSEQ multiplex PCR, the repertoire was profiled, and TCRdb retains in-frame clones only, with some absent. The sample has about 110,000 clones, 75% to 90% seen once; the top ten hold 5% to 5.5%. The source was peripheral blood, collected on day 0 of AZD1222 vaccination. These receptor sequences come from an adult in good health.

The chain joins TRBV19 to TRBJ1-1; 7 bases line up with TRBD1. Germline trimming cut 4 bases from V and 4 bases from J; bases unmatched to any gene: 9. Germline V gene data show CDR1 as LNHDA and CDR2 as SQIVND (reference sequence). This CDR3 has 15 residues. The CDR3 DNA reads as TGTGCCAGTAGTAGGGAGACAGGGCCAGCCACTGAAGCTTTCTTT. The encoded protein is CASSRETGPATEAFF. Drawing the rest from reference TRBV19 and TRBJ1-1, the complete variable domain is DGGITQSPKYLFRKEGQNVTLSCEQNLNHDAMYWYRQDPGQGLRLIYYSQIVNDFQKGDIAEGYSVSREKKESFPLTVTSAQKNPTAFYLCASSRETGPATEAFFGQGTRLTVV.

The chain joins TRBV4-1 to TRBJ2-7; 8 bases map to TRBD2. The CDR3 covers 16 residues. Trimming cost V 1 base and J 3 bases; bases outside gene matches: 8. Germline CDR1 and CDR2: MGHRA and YSYEKL. The CDR3 DNA reads as TGCGCCAGCAGCCAAGTGCCGGGACTAGGGATCTACGAGCAGTACTTC. Translated, it gives CASSQVPGLGIYEQYF.

The rearrangement joins TRBV12-3 or TRBV12-4 to TRBJ2-5; 7 bases agree with TRBD1. V was pared by 6 bases and J by 2 bases, with 3 bases of the junction left unmatched. The CDR3 totals 13 residues. The CDR3 coding sequence is TGTGCCAGCAGAAAGGGGGCACAAGAGACCCAGTACTTC. Encoded protein: CASRKGAQETQYF.

V gene TRBV28 combines with J gene TRBJ1-2; possible D gene TRBD1, 6 bases. The V gene's germline CDR1 is MDHEN and CDR2 SYDVKM. The CDR3 runs to 13 residues. Trimming took off 11 bases at V and 5 bases at J, with 18 bases between the two ends. The DNA for the CDR3 is TGTGCCGGAGCCAGGGGTCTTGGGTATGGCTACACCTTC. This gives the protein CAGARGLGYGYTF.

The chain combines TRBV2 with TRBJ1-2, with D maybe TRBD1 (5 bases). Germline CDR1 is SNHLY and CDR2 is FYNNEI. The CDR3 contains 11 residues. V gave up 4 bases and J gave up 5 bases, with 5 bases separating them. In DNA, the CDR3 is TGTGCCAGCAGTGGGGGGTATGGCTACACCTTC. Protein sequence: CASSGGYGYTF.